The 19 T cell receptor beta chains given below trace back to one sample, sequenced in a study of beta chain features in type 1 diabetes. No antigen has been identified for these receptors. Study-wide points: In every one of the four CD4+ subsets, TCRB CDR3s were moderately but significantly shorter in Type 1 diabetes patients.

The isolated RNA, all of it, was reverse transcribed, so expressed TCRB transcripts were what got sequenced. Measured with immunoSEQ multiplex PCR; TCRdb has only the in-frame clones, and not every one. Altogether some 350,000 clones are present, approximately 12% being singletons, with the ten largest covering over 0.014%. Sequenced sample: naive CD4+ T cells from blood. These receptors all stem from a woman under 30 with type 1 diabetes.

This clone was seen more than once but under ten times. CDR3 nucleotides: TGTGCCAGCAGTTCAGGGAGGGACTATGGCTACACCTTC. Protein sequence: CASSSGRDYGYTF. This chain uses TRBV28 with TRBJ1-2; TRBD1 might be the D (5 bases). The V and J ends lost 4 bases and 3 bases respectively, with 9 bases between them. The germline CDR1 and CDR2 sequences are MDHEN and SYDVKM. This CDR3 contains 13 residues.

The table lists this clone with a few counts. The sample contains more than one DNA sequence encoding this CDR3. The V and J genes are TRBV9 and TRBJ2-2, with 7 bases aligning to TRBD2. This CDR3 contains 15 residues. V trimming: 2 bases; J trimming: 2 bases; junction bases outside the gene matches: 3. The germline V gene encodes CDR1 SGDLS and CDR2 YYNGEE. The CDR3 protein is CASSVGGGNTGELFF. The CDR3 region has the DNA TGTGCCAGCAGCGTGGGCGGGGGAAACACCGGGGAGCTGTTTTTT.

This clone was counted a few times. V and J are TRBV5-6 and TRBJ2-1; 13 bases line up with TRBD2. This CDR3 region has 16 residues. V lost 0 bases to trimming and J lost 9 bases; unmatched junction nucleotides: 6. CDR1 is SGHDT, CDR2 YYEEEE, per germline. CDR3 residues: CASSLAGLAGVSEQFF. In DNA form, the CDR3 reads TGTGCCAGCAGCTTGGCCGGACTAGCGGGAGTAAGTGAGCAGTTCTTC.

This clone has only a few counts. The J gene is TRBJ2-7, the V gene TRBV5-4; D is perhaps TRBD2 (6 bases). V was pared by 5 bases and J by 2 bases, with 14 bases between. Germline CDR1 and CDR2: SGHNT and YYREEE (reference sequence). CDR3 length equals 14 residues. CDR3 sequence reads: CASRELGGAYEQYF. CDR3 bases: TGTGCCAGCAGAGAGTTAGGAGGGGCCTACGAGCAGTACTTC.

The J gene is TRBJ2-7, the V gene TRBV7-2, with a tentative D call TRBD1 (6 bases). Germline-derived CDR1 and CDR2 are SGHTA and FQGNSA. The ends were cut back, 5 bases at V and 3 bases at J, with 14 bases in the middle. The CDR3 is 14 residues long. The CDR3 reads CASSADRPGYEQYF. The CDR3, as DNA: TGTGCCAGCAGCGCCGACAGGCCGGGCTACGAGCAGTACTTC.

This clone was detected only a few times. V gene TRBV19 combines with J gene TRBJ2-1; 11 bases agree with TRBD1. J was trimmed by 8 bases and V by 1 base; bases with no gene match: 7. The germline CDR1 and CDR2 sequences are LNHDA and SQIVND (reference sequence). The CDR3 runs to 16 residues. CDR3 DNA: TGTGCCAGTAGTATAGTGCTGGGGACAGGGGGATATGAGCAGTTCTTC. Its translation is CASSIVLGTGGYEQFF.

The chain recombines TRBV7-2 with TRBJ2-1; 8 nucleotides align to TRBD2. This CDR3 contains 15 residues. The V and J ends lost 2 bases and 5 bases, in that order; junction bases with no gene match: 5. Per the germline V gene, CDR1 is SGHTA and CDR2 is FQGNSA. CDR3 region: CASSLWLAGHNEQFF. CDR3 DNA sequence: TGTGCCAGCAGCTTATGGCTAGCGGGCCACAATGAGCAGTTCTTC. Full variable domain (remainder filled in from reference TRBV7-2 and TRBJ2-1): GAGVSQSPSNKVTEKGKDVELRCDPISGHTALYWYRQSLGQGLEFLIYFQGNSAPDKSGLPSDRFSAERTGGSVSTLTIQRTQQEDSAVYLCASSLWLAGHNEQFFGPGTRLTVL.

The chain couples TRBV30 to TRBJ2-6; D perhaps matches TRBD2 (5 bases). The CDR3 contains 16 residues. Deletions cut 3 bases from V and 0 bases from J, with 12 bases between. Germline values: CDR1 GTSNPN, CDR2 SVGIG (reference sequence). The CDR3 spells CAWRGYGNSGANVLTF. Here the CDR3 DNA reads TGTGCCTGGAGAGGATACGGGAACTCTGGGGCCAACGTCCTGACTTTC. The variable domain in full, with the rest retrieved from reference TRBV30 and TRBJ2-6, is SQTIHQWPATLVQPVGSPLSLECTVEGTSNPNLYWYRQAAGRGLQLLFYSVGIGQISSEVPQNLSASRPQDRQFILSSKKLLLSDSGFYLCAWRGYGNSGANVLTFGAGSRLTVL.

The CDR3 DNA reads as TGTGCCAGCAGCTTTTCCAGGTCGATCACCGGGGAGCTGTTTTTT. It is translated as CASSFSRSITGELFF. The chain couples TRBV5-4 to TRBJ2-2; D uncertain. Germline CDR1 is SGHNT and CDR2 is YYREEE (reference sequence). V gave up 2 bases and J gave up 4 bases, with 12 bases separating them. The CDR3 covers 15 residues.

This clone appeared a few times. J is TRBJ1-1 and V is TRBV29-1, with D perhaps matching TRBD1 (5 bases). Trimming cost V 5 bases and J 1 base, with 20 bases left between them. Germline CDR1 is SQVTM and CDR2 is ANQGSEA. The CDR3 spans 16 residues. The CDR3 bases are TGCAGCGTTCCCGATAGGCCGGGGGTGGAGAACACTGAAGCTTTCTTT. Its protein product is CSVPDRPGVENTEAFF. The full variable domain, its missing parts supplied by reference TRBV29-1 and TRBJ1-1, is SAVISQKPSRDICQRGTSLTIQCQVDSQVTMMFWYRQQPGQSLTLIATANQGSEATYESGFVIDKFPISRPNLTFSTLTVSNMSPEDSSIYLCSVPDRPGVENTEAFFGQGTRLTVV.

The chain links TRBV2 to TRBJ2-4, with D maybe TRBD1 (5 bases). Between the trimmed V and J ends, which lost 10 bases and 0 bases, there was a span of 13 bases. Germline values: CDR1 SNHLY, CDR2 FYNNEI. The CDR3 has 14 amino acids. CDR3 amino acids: CATRQFIAKNIQYF. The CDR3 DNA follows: TGTGCCACACGACAGTTCATAGCCAAAAACATTCAGTACTTC.

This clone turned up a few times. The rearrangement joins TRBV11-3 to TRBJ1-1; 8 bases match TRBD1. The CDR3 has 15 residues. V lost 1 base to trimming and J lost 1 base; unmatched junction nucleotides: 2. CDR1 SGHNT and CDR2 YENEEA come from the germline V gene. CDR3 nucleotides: TGTGCCAGCAGCTTAGGGACAGGGCCGAACACTGAAGCTTTCTTT. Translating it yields CASSLGTGPNTEAFF.

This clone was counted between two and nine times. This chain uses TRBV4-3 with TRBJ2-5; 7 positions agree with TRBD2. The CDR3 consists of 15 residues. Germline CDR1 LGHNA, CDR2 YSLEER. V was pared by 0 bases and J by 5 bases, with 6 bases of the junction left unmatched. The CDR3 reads CASSQDYAGRETQYF. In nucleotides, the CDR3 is TGCGCCAGCAGCCAAGATTACGCCGGGAGGGAGACCCAGTACTTC.

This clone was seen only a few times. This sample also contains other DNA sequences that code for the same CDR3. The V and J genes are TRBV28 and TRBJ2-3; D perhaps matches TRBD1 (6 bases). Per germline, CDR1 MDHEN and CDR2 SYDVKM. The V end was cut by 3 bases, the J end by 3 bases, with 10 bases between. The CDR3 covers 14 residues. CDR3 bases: TGTGCCAGCAGTTTGGGGCAGGGGACAGATACGCAGTATTTT. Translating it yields CASSLGQGTDTQYF.

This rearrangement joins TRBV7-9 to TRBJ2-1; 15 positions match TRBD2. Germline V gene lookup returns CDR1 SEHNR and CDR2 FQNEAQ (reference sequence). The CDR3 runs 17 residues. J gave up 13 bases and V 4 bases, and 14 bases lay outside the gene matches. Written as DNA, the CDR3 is TGTGCCAGCAGCTCCAGGTTCGGGACTAGCGGGAGGACTCACCAGTTCTTC. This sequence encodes CASSSRFGTSGRTHQFF. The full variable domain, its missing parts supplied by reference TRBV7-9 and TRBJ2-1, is DTGVSQNPRHKITKRGQNVTFRCDPISEHNRLYWYRQTLGQGPEFLTYFQNEAQLEKSRLLSDRFSAERPKGSFSTLEIQRTEQGDSAMYLCASSSRFGTSGRTHQFFGPGTRLTVL.

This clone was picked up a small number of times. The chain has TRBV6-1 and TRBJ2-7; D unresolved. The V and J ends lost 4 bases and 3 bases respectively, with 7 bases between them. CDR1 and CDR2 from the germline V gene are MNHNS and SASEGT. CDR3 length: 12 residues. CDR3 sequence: CASSVSVYEQYF. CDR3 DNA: TGTGCCAGCAGTGTATCGGTCTACGAGCAGTACTTC.

The CDR3 protein is CASSQVGRAPYGYTF. The CDR3 DNA reads TGTGCCAGCAGCCAAGTCGGCAGGGCCCCCTATGGCTACACCTTC. The V and J genes are TRBV14 and TRBJ1-2, with D maybe TRBD1 (5 bases). V lost 1 base, J lost 4 bases, and 13 bases lay in between. Per the germline V gene, CDR1 is SGHDN and CDR2 is FVKESK. This CDR3 has 15 residues. The full variable domain, in which reference TRBV14 and TRBJ1-2 provide the parts outside the CDR3, is EAGVTQFPSHSVIEKGQTVTLRCDPISGHDNLYWYRRVMGKEIKFLLHFVKESKQDESGMPNNRFLAERTGGTYSTLKVQPAELEDSGVYFCASSQVGRAPYGYTFGSGTRLTVV.

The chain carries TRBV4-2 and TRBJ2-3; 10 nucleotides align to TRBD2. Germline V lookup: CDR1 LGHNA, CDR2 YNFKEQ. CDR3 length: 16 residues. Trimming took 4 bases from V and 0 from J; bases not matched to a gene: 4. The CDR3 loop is CASSLWTSGSTDTQYF. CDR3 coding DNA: TGTGCCAGCAGCCTCTGGACTAGCGGAAGCACAGATACGCAGTATTTT.

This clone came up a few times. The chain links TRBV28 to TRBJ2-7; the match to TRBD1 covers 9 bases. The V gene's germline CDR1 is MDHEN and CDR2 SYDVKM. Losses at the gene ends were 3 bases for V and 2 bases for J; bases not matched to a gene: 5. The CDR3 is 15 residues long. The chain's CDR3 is CASSFGTGRTYEQYV. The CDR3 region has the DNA TGTGCCAGCAGTTTTGGGACAGGGCGAACCTACGAGCAGTACGTC.